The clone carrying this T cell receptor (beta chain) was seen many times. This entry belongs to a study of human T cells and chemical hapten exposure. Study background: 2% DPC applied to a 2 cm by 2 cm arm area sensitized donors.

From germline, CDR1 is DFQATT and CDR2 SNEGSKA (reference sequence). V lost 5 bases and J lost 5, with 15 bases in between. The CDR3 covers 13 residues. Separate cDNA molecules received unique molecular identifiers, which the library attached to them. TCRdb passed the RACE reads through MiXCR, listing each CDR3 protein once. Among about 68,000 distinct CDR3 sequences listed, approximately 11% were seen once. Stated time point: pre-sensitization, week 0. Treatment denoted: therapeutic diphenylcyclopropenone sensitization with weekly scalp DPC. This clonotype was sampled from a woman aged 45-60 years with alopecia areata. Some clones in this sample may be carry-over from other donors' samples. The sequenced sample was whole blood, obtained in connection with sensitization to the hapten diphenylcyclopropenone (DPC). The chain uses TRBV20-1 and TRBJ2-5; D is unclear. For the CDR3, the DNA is TGCAGTGCTGAAGTTCACGGAAGGGAGACCCAGTACTTC. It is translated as CSAEVHGRETQYF.